A single sample gave rise to the 32 T cell receptor beta chains below, sequenced in a study of blood T cell repertoires in COVID-19. This table comes from immunoSEQ multiplex PCR, and its TCRdb copy is limited to in-frame clones, with some not included. Here the sample spans 90,000 to 100,000 clones, roughly 80% being singletons. Sequencing input: peripheral blood. The receptor set was obtained from a man between 65 and 85 years old with active or convalescent COVID-19.

The J gene is TRBJ2-3, the V gene TRBV7-8, with 11 bases aligning to TRBD2. The length of the CDR3 is 15 residues. Trimming cost V 5 bases and J 10 bases; bases outside gene matches: 11. Germline lookup yields CDR1 SGHVS and CDR2 FQNEAQ. The CDR3 nucleotides read TGTGCCAGCAGCCCCGGGACTAGCGGCGTCCGGGCGCAGTATTTT. This translates into CASSPGTSGVRAQYF.

CDR3 residues: CASSVGPGGTDTQYF. In nucleotides, the CDR3 is TGTGCCAGCAGCGTAGGCCCCGGAGGCACAGATACGCAGTATTTT. V is TRBV9 and J is TRBJ2-3; no clear D. V was clipped by 0 bases and J by 1 base, with 9 bases between them. The CDR3 is 15 residues long. CDR1 SGDLS and CDR2 YYNGEE come from the germline V gene. The entire variable domain, with the rest obtained from reference TRBV9 and TRBJ2-3, is as follows: DSGVTQTPKHLITATGQRVTLRCSPRSGDLSVYWYQQSLDQGLQFLIQYYNGEERAKGNILERFSAQQFPDLHSELNLSSLELGDSALYFCASSVGPGGTDTQYFGPGTRLTVL.

V usage is TRBV11-3 and J usage is TRBJ2-2, with 7 nucleotides matching TRBD1. The CDR3 consists of 15 residues. After removal of 5 bases from V and 1 base from J, the junction contained 4 bases not matched to a gene. Germline lookup yields CDR1 SGHNT and CDR2 YENEEA. The CDR3 bases are TGTGCCAGCAGCGCCGGGACAGAGAACACCGGGGAGCTGTTTTTT. This gives the protein CASSAGTENTGELFF.

This clone turned up a few times. The CDR3 region is CASIAGTGGYGYTF. CDR3 nucleotides: TGTGCCAGCATCGCCGGGACGGGGGGCTATGGCTACACCTTC. The rearrangement links TRBV2 to TRBJ1-2; possible D gene TRBD1, 5 bases. V gave up 7 bases and J gave up 4 bases, with 16 bases separating them. The CDR3 runs to 14 residues. Germline V CDR1 and CDR2: SNHLY, FYNNEI.

The chain couples TRBV7-9 to TRBJ2-5; 10 positions agree with TRBD2. This CDR3 has 17 amino acids. The V segment lost 5 bases and the J segment 5 bases; nucleotides outside the gene matches: 14. Germline loops: CDR1 SEHNR, CDR2 FQNEAQ (reference sequence). CDR3 nucleotides: TGTGCCAGCAGCCCGCCGGCTAGCGGGGGTAGGGGGGAGACCCAGTACTTC. Translation gives CASSPPASGGRGETQYF. Full variable domain (remainder filled in from reference TRBV7-9 and TRBJ2-5): DTGVSQNPRHKITKRGQNVTFRCDPISEHNRLYWYRQTLGQGPEFLTYFQNEAQLEKSRLLSDRFSAERPKGSFSTLEIQRTEQGDSAMYLCASSPPASGGRGETQYFGPGTRLLVL.

This sequence joins TRBV18 and TRBJ1-2; D gene uncertain. V lost 1 base and J lost 8, with 8 bases in between. CDR1 and CDR2 (germline): KGHSH, LQKENI. This CDR3 region has 12 residues. The DNA for the CDR3 is TGTGCCAGCTCACCACAACCTAAGGGCTACACCTTC. Protein product: CASSPQPKGYTF.

This chain uses TRBV10-3 with TRBJ2-3; D gene unclear. Germline assignment: CDR1 ENHRY and CDR2 SYGVKD. This CDR3 is built from 14 residues. Trimming took 4 bases from V and 0 from J, leaving 8 bases between them. The CDR3, as DNA: TGTGCCATCAGTGTGGGCGTTAGCACAGATACGCAGTATTTT. Translated: CAISVGVSTDTQYF.

The chain couples TRBV19 to TRBJ2-1; D may be TRBD2 (6 bases). CDR1 is LNHDA and CDR2 is SQIVND in the germline V gene (reference sequence). CDR3 length: 14 residues. The V end lost 2 bases, the J end lost 6 bases, and 11 bases lay between the germline ends. DNA of the CDR3: TGTGCCAGTAGTATAAGCGGGCGATCCAATGAGCAGTTCTTC. Residues: CASSISGRSNEQFF. Drawing the rest from reference TRBV19 and TRBJ2-1, the complete variable domain is DGGITQSPKYLFRKEGQNVTLSCEQNLNHDAMYWYRQDPGQGLRLIYYSQIVNDFQKGDIAEGYSVSREKKESFPLTVTSAQKNPTAFYLCASSISGRSNEQFFGPGTRLTVL.

The sample holds one count of this clone. The chain joins TRBV6-2 or TRBV6-3 to TRBJ1-2; no clear D. Per germline, CDR1 MNHEY and CDR2 SVGEGT. V was pared by 4 bases and J by 4 bases, with 16 bases between. The CDR3 has 15 amino acids. In nucleotides, the CDR3 is TGTGCCAGCAGTTTTCTTTCCCTTCCGGGCTATGGCTACACCTTC. Protein product: CASSFLSLPGYGYTF.

The chain joins TRBV7-2 to TRBJ2-2, with TRBD2 matching over 12 bases. CDR1 SGHTA and CDR2 FQGNSA come from the germline V gene. The CDR3 is 17 residues long. V shed 2 bases, J shed 1 base, and the junction held 2 bases outside the gene matches. CDR3 residues: CASSLQGLAGNTGELFF. In DNA form, the CDR3 reads TGTGCCAGCAGCTTACAGGGACTAGCGGGGAACACCGGGGAGCTGTTTTTT.

This clone turned up a few times. The chain recombines TRBV7-9 with TRBJ2-1, with TRBD1 matching over 10 bases. Germline assignment: CDR1 SEHNR and CDR2 FQNEAQ (reference sequence). The CDR3 sequence is 15 residues long. Losses at the gene ends were 3 bases for V and 6 bases for J; bases not matched to a gene: 5. Here the CDR3 reads CASSLTGGYGNEQFF. The CDR3 DNA reads TGTGCCAGCAGCTTGACAGGGGGCTACGGCAATGAGCAGTTCTTC.

This rearrangement joins TRBV3-1 (or the pseudogene TRBV3-2) to TRBJ2-5; TRBD2 matches 9 bases. The germline V gene has CDR1 LGHDT and CDR2 YNNKEL (reference sequence). The CDR3 has 16 amino acids. J lost 1 base, V lost 0 bases, and 3 bases had no gene match. The CDR3 nucleotides are TGTGCCAGCAGCCAAGACCCAGCGGGGGGCCAAGAGACCCAGTACTTC. It is translated as CASSQDPAGGQETQYF.

This chain links TRBV4-2 with TRBJ2-2; 11 nucleotides agree with TRBD2. Germline lookup yields CDR1 LGHNA and CDR2 YNFKEQ. Trimming removed 4 bases from V and 4 bases from J; junction bases left unmatched: 5. There are 16 residues in the CDR3. The CDR3 DNA reads as TGTGCCAGCAGCCTACTAGCGGGGGCCATCACCGGGGAGCTGTTTTTT. The encoded protein is CASSLLAGAITGELFF.

The chain recombines TRBV10-1 with TRBJ2-2; 7 bases map to TRBD1. V dropped 6 bases and J dropped 7; count of bases not matched to a gene: 5. The germline V gene has CDR1 WNHNN and CDR2 SYGVQD (reference sequence). The CDR3 has 13 amino acids. The CDR3 region has the DNA TGCGCCAGCAGGGACAGGTCGGGCGGGGAGCTGTTTTTT. It translates to CASRDRSGGELFF.

This clone has just a few counts. The genes are TRBV5-5 and TRBJ2-5, with D possibly being TRBD1 (6 bases). The CDR3 runs 13 residues. Trimming took 3 bases from V and 4 from J, leaving 10 bases between them. Germline CDR1 reads SGHKS; CDR2 reads YYEKEE (reference sequence). This CDR3 is CASSSQGRETQYF. The CDR3 DNA reads TGTGCCAGCAGCTCACAGGGTCGAGAGACCCAGTACTTC. Full variable domain (outside the CDR3, taken from reference TRBV5-5 and TRBJ2-5): DAGVTQSPTHLIKTRGQQVTLRCSPISGHKSVSWYQQVLGQGPQFIFQYYEKEERGRGNFPDRFSARQFPNYSSELNVNALLLGDSALYLCASSSQGRETQYFGPGTRLLVL.

V usage is TRBV10-3 and J usage is TRBJ1-2, with unresolved D. The CDR3 runs to 13 residues. V lost 7 bases to trimming and J lost 2 bases, with 11 bases between them. From germline, CDR1 is ENHRY and CDR2 SYGVKD. CDR3 nucleotides: TGTGCCATCACCACGCGGGAAAACTATGGCTACACCTTC. Translated, it gives CAITTRENYGYTF.

The V call is TRBV10-2, the J call TRBJ1-1; possibly TRBD1 for D (6 bases). Germline CDR1 is WSHSY and CDR2 is SAAADI. Trimming removed 3 bases from V and 0 bases from J, with 8 bases in between. The CDR3 loop spans 14 amino acids. This CDR3 reads CASSDWDMNTEAFF. The CDR3 DNA sequence: TGCGCCAGCAGTGATTGGGACATGAACACTGAAGCTTTCTTT.

CDR3 protein: CASSQRGRGETQYF. The CDR3 coding sequence is TGTGCCAGCAGCCAGAGGGGGCGCGGTGAGACCCAGTACTTC. This chain joins TRBV3-1 (or the pseudogene TRBV3-2) and TRBJ2-5; 7 nucleotides agree with TRBD1. Germline V CDR1 and CDR2: LGHDT, YNNKEL (reference sequence). The CDR3 extends over 14 amino acids. With 3 bases clipped from V and 5 bases from J, the junction kept 6 bases outside the gene matches.

Here the CDR3 reads CASSQTGTGYSYEQYF. Written as DNA, the CDR3 is TGCGCCAGCAGCCAAACCGGGACAGGGTATTCCTACGAGCAGTACTTC. V usage is TRBV4-1 and J usage is TRBJ2-7; 9 bases align to TRBD1. V lost 2 bases to trimming and J lost 1 base; unmatched junction nucleotides: 6. The CDR3 consists of 16 residues. Germline assignment: CDR1 MGHRA and CDR2 YSYEKL.

The chain uses TRBV7-9 and TRBJ1-2; D unclear. Germline lookup yields CDR1 SEHNR and CDR2 FQNEAQ (reference sequence). The CDR3 is 14 residues long. Trimming shortened V by 2 bases and J by 4 bases, and 11 bases separated the two germline ends. In DNA, the CDR3 is TGTGCCAGCAGCTTACTTTCAGAGGGCTATGGCTACACCTTC. Translation gives CASSLLSEGYGYTF.

This chain joins TRBV25-1 and TRBJ2-1; 8 positions match TRBD2. The germline V gene encodes CDR1 MGHDK and CDR2 SYGVNS. Germline trimming cut 6 bases from V and 0 bases from J; bases unmatched to any gene: 4. The CDR3 has 15 amino acids. CDR3 residues: CASSDGGGSYNEQFF. CDR3 coding DNA: TGTGCCAGCAGCGACGGGGGGGGCTCCTACAATGAGCAGTTCTTC.

The CDR3 DNA follows: TGCAGCGTTGGGGGGGCAGGGACAGCTTTCTACGAGCAGTACTTC. Encoded protein: CSVGGAGTAFYEQYF. This chain uses TRBV29-1 with TRBJ2-7, with D perhaps TRBD1 (7 bases). The CDR3 consists of 15 residues. Trimming stripped 4 bases from V and 3 bases from J, with 19 bases between. Germline values: CDR1 SQVTM, CDR2 ANQGSEA.

The chain is built from TRBV7-2 and TRBJ1-2; the D is unclear. The CDR3 totals 17 residues. Trimming stripped 3 bases from V and 8 bases from J, with 25 bases between. Germline V gene sequence: CDR1 SGHTA, CDR2 FQGNSA. The CDR3 DNA is TGTGCCAGCAGCTTCCATGGGTTCGCCCGGGGTGGAGGAGGCTACACCTTC. Translating it yields CASSFHGFARGGGGYTF.

This clone was found a few times. The chain carries TRBV5-1 and TRBJ1-6; tentative D call: TRBD1 (6 bases). The CDR3 spans 15 residues. The germline V gene has CDR1 SGHRS and CDR2 YFSETQ. V was cut by 6 bases and J by 1 base, with 11 bases left in between. The CDR3 sequence is CASNLGQSYNSPLHF. CDR3 in DNA: TGCGCCAGCAACCTCGGACAGTCCTATAATTCACCCCTCCACTTT.

This chain uses TRBV10-3 with TRBJ2-2, with D possibly matching TRBD2 (7 bases). With 3 bases removed from V and 4 bases from J, the gap between germline ends came to 12 bases. This CDR3 has 15 residues. CDR1 is ENHRY and CDR2 is SYGVKD in the germline V gene. CDR3 DNA sequence: TGTGCCATCAGTGATCTGGCGGGGGCCACCGGGGAGCTGTTTTTT. Its translation is CAISDLAGATGELFF.

The V gene is TRBV10-3, the J gene TRBJ2-2; 16 bases agree with TRBD2. The junction had 10 bases not matched to a gene; V was cut back by 10 bases and J by 2 bases. CDR3 length: 18 residues. Germline CDR1 is ENHRY and CDR2 is SYGVKD. CDR3 sequence reads: CASARGLAGGRNTGELFF. CDR3 coding DNA: TGTGCCAGTGCACGGGGACTAGCGGGGGGGCGAAACACCGGGGAGCTGTTTTTT.

This clone was seen just once. This chain links TRBV5-4 with TRBJ2-5, with 7 nucleotides matching TRBD1. V was clipped by 4 bases and J by 4 bases; unmatched bases: 4. CDR1 is SGHNT and CDR2 is YYREEE in the germline V gene (reference sequence). This CDR3 comprises 13 residues. CDR3 protein: CASSRDRAETQYF. The CDR3, as DNA: TGTGCCAGCAGCCGTGACAGGGCAGAGACCCAGTACTTC. Variable domain in full (rest from reference TRBV5-4 and TRBJ2-5): ETGVTQSPTHLIKTRGQQVTLRCSSQSGHNTVSWYQQALGQGPQFIFQYYREEENGRGNFPPRFSGLQFPNYSSELNVNALELDDSALYLCASSRDRAETQYFGPGTRLLVL.

This clone showed up just a few times. The V and J genes are TRBV12-5 and TRBJ2-1; TRBD2 matches 8 bases. V lost 3 bases to trimming and J lost 7 bases; unmatched junction nucleotides: 5. The V gene's germline CDR1 is LGHNT and CDR2 FRNRAP. There are 14 residues in the CDR3. The CDR3: CASGFAGGWNEQFF. The CDR3 DNA reads as TGTGCTAGTGGTTTTGCGGGGGGTTGGAATGAGCAGTTCTTC.

The CDR3 bases are TGCGCCAGCAGTGAGGGGGCCGTTAATGAGCAGTTCTTC. This sequence encodes CASSEGAVNEQFF. This chain connects TRBV5-1 to TRBJ2-1; 7 nucleotides agree with TRBD1. This CDR3 comprises 13 residues. V shed 5 bases, J shed 7 bases, and the junction held 6 bases outside the gene matches. Looked up from germline, CDR1 is SGHRS and CDR2 is YFSETQ.

The V and J genes are TRBV6-5 and TRBJ2-2; 8 nucleotides match TRBD1. Germline CDR1 reads MNHEY; CDR2 reads SVGAGI. V shed 6 bases, J shed 3 bases, and the junction held 6 bases outside the gene matches. This CDR3 comprises 15 residues. The CDR3 coding sequence is TGTGCCAGCAGAATAACAGGGGGAGACACCGGGGAGCTGTTTTTT. Translating gives CASRITGGDTGELFF.

The V call is TRBV7-9, the J call TRBJ1-1; TRBD1 might be the D (6 bases). CDR1 is SEHNR, CDR2 FQNEAQ, per germline (reference sequence). The CDR3 totals 15 residues. Deletions cut 2 bases from V and 1 base from J, with 11 bases between. As DNA, the CDR3 is TGTGCCAGCAGCTTATCGGGGGGCCCGAACACTGAAGCTTTCTTT. Translation gives CASSLSGGPNTEAFF.

The gene calls are TRBV11-3 and TRBJ2-1; D is perhaps TRBD1 (6 bases). The germline V gene encodes CDR1 SGHNT and CDR2 YENEEA. Deletions cut 4 bases from V and 0 bases from J, with 10 bases between. CDR3 length: 15 amino acids. The CDR3 loop is CASSSRGSSYNEQFF. The CDR3, as DNA: TGTGCCAGCAGCTCAAGGGGGTCCTCCTACAATGAGCAGTTCTTC.